This T cell receptor (beta chain) was captured in a study of Ad26.COV2.S vaccination and SARS-CoV-2 variants. The data were produced by immunoSEQ multiplex PCR, yet TCRdb's version contains in-frame clones alone and is incomplete. Of about 680,000 clones in the sample, about 89% were seen once. Treatment here: some 19 received Ad26.COV2.S at low or high dose, single or two shots; 5 received placebo; per-sample allocation not given. Collection of the samples took place on day 63 after the first injection of vaccine or placebo. Wuhan-strain SARS-CoV-2 spike was expressed by the Ad26 vector that made up the vaccine. Study observations and caveats: Assessments of TCR breadth and depth may have underestimated the total T cell responses.

The CDR3 runs 11 residues. Germline V CDR1 and CDR2: LNHNV, YYDKDF (reference sequence). Trimming took 10 bases from V and 1 from J, leaving 7 bases between them. Concerning this clone itself: Its target is unknown.

Here the sequenced sample was peripheral blood, taken in a trial of Ad26.COV2.S vaccine versus placebo. V usage is TRBV15 and J usage is TRBJ1-1, with D perhaps TRBD1 (5 bases). The sequence was obtained from a person aged 18 to 65 who received the Ad26.COV2.S COVID-19 vaccine or a placebo. The CDR3 region is CAIRGNTEAFF. The CDR3 DNA follows: TGTGCCATAAGGGGGAACACTGAAGCTTTCTTT.